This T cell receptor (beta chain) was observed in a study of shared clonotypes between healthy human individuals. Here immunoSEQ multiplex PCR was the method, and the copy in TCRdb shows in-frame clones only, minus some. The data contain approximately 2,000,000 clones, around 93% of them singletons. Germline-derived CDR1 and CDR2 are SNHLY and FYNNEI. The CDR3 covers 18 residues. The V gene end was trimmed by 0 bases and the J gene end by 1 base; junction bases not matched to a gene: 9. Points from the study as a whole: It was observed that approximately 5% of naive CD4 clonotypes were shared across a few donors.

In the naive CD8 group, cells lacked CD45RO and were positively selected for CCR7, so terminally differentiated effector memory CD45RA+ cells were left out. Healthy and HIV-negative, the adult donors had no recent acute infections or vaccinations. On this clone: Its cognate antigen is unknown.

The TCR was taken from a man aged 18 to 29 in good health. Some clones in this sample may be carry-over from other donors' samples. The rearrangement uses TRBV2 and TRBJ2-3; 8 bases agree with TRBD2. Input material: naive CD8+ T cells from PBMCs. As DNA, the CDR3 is TGTGCCAGCAGTGAAGCTGTCGGCGGGAGGCCCCGCACAGATACGCAGTATTTT. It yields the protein CASSEAVGGRPRTDTQYF.